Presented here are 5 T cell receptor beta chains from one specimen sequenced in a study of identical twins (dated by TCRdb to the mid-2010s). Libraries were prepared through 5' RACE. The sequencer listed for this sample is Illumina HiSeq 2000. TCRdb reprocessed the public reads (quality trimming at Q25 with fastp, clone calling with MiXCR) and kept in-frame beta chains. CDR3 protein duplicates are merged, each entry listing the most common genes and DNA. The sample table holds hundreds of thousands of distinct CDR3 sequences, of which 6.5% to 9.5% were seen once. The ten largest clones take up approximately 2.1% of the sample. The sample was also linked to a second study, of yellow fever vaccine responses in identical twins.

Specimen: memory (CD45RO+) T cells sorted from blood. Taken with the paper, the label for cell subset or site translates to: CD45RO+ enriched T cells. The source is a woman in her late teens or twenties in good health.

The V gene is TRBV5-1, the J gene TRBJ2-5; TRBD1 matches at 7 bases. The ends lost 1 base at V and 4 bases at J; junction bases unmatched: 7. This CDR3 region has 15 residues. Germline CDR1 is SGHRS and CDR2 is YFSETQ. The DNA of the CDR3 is TGCGCCAGCAGCTTGTCCTCACAGGGGCTAGAGACCCAGTACTTC. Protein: CASSLSSQGLETQYF.

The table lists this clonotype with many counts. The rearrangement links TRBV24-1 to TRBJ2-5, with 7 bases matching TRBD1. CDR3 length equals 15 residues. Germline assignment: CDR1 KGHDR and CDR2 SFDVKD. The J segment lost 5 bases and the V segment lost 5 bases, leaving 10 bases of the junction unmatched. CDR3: CATSVNRGSRETQYF. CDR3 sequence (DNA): TGTGCCACCAGTGTCAACAGGGGTTCTAGGGAGACCCAGTACTTC.

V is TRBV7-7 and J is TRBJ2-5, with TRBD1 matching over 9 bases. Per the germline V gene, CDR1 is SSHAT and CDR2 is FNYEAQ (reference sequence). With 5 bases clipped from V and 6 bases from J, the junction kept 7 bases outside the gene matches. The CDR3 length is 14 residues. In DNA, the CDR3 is TGTGCCAGCAGCCGGGACAGGGACGCAAAGACCCAGTACTTC. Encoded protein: CASSRDRDAKTQYF.

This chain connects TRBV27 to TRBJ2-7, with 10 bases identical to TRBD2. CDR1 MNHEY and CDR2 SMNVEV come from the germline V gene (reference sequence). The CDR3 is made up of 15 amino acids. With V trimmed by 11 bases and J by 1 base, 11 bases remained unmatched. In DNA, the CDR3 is TGTGCCGCGGGAGGTAGGACTAGCGGATCCTACGAGCAGTACTTC. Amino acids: CAAGGRTSGSYEQYF.

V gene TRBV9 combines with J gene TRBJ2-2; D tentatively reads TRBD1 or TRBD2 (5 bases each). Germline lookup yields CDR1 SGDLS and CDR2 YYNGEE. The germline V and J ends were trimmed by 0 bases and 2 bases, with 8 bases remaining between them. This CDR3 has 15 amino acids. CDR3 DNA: TGTGCCAGCAGCGTAGCGGGGCGAAACACCGGGGAGCTGTTTTTT. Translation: CASSVAGRNTGELFF.